This T cell receptor (beta chain) was captured in a study of response to subunit inactivated influenza vaccine. Broader study findings: Authors suggested seasonal influenza vaccinations each recruit few new T cells.

Turning to this clonotype: Antigen: not known.

TCRdb processed the RT-PCR reads anew with MiXCR; each CDR3 protein has one entry. Of around 320,000 distinct CDR3 sequences in the sample, roughly 22% were seen once. CDR1 is ENHRY and CDR2 is SYGVKD in the germline V gene. The length of the CDR3 is 16 residues. J was trimmed by 7 bases and V by 5 bases; bases with no gene match: 9. This specimen consisted of PBMCs from blood, obtained approximately 20 months after vaccination. V usage is TRBV10-3 and J usage is TRBJ1-5; TRBD1 matches at 12 bases. This TCR was sampled from a man between 50 and 75 years old who received an inactivated influenza vaccine. The CDR3 loop is CAISSGQGASGQPQHF. The CDR3, as DNA: TGTGCCATCAGTTCGGGACAGGGGGCCTCAGGGCAGCCCCAGCATTTT.